This TCR beta chain was sequenced in a study of blood T cells in healthy people across ages (dated by TCRdb to about 2015). In the study overall: In model experiments, template switching captured roughly one uniquely barcoded TCR beta cDNA molecule for every two T cells. The study measured age-related changes in TCR beta repertoire diversity using deep sequencing normalized with unique cDNA molecular identifiers. The donors were split into four age groups: young (average about 15 years), middle-aged (about 40), aged (more than 55) and long-lived (under 90). Donors of different ages were randomly distributed across sequencing lanes to avoid experimental bias. Two additional independent replicas of 1 million unique cDNA reads from the same blood draw were analyzed for two donors (one aged 18 to 29 and one aged 80 or older).

Systemically healthy Caucasian individuals from Russia, 39 in total and aged about 6 to 95 years, were included as donors. Each donor gave roughly 9 milliliters of peripheral blood, drawn into EDTA-treated Vacutainer tubes. Ficoll-Paque density-gradient centrifugation was used to isolate PBMCs, with at least 7 million per sample. Total RNA, at least 5.5 micrograms per sample, was extracted from PBMCs with Trizol reagent. For every donor, an aliquot of PBMCs went through flow cytometry to measure the percentages of naive CD45RAhigh/CD27high T cells. Cut back by 0 bases and 1 base, the V and J ends lie 12 bases apart. The CDR3 spans 16 residues, from the cysteine through the phenylalanine. The read is trimmed to its CDR3 DNA, 48 bases read in frame from base 1. From a lookup of the germline V gene, CDR1 and CDR2 are MGHDK and SYGVNS. The method was 5' RACE. TCRdb names Illumina HiSeq 2500 as the instrument used. A second roughly 7 to 11 cycle PCR used a sample-barcoded 5' primer and a J-beta primer mix. Each TCR beta cDNA molecule received a unique molecular identifier from a template-switch 5' adaptor carrying 12 random nucleotides. Each sample yielded at least 3 million CDR3-containing paired-end reads. First-strand cDNA synthesis was performed from all RNA using the Mint cDNA synthesis kit, with priming by a TRBC-specific oligonucleotide. Following uracil-DNA glycosylase treatment, a first 18-cycle PCR with universal primers M1SS and BC2_uni_R was performed on all cDNA. On the study's bioinformatics: Each sample was normalized by randomly selecting 1 million high-quality reads, each carrying a distinct molecular identifier. Instead of being binned into consensus sequences, reads with shared molecular identifiers were discarded. MiTCR, set to a Q25 quality threshold and the strictest error-elimination algorithm, was used for CDR3 identification, clonotype clustering and error correction. A nonparametric unseen species model with Euler transformation was used to estimate a lower bound on total TCR beta diversity. The public reads were reanalyzed by TCRdb: fastp trimming at Q25, MiXCR alignment, in-frame beta chains only. Merged by CDR3 protein, the rows form single entries marked with the most common genes and DNA. These V and J calls originate from TCRdb's pipeline instead of the authors' own analysis. Across this sample there are 650,000 to 800,000 distinct CDR3 sequences, with around 42% seen only once. In total, the top ten clones hold roughly 19% of the sample.

Points the paper makes about the study in general: Estimates of total diversity from one million sequenced T cells were regarded as lower bounds and underestimates. The long-lived group showed more naive CD4+ T cells, fewer expanded clones and increased TCR diversity than the aged group, suggesting age selection. Bulk unsorted PBMC profiling prevented conclusive comparison of naive and antigen-experienced compartments. As age increased, observed TCR beta diversity per million T cells dropped in a roughly linear way, and a significant reduction was already evident by age approximately 40. Because donor CMV infection status was unknown, age-related changes in expanded clonotypes were potentially confounded. A strong correlation was found between observed TCR beta diversity and the percentage of naive T cells measured by flow cytometry.

For this clonotype: The clone's antigen remains unknown. Base qualities are missing; no much larger clone stands one base away.

The chain uses TRBV25-1 and TRBJ2-5; 6 matching bases give a weak D call of TRBD2. The sequencing sample was made of blood. The clonotype comes from a man between 60 and 75 years old in good health. CDR3 region: CASSEYDGRVQETQYF. The DNA is TGTGCCAGCAGTGAATATGACGGGAGAGTCCAAGAGACCCAGTACTTC.